This TCR beta chain emerged from a study of T cell repertoires in cytomegalovirus infection. Overall study: It was the public TCR beta signatures that indicated both CMV infection and matching HLA type.

TCRdb passed the reads through MiXCR, listing each CDR3 protein once. The repertoire holds some 120,000 distinct CDR3 sequences, with about 9.5% as singletons. General study points: Across the ex vivo response, the dominant clonotypes were HLA-C-restricted CMV-specific TCR beta clonotypes.

Comment on this clonotype: Its specificity is not known.

This sequence originates from a human donor in good health (CMV status not recorded). Some clones in this sample may be carry-over from other donors' samples. Sequencing used PBMCs, sequenced either directly or after in vitro stimulation (not recorded which).

This chain's CDR3 is CSVVWGGETQYF. The CDR3 region has the DNA TGCAGCGTTGTATGGGGCGGGGAGACCCAGTACTTC. The chain has TRBV29-1 and TRBJ2-5, with D perhaps given as TRBD1 or TRBD2 (5 bases each). CDR1 SQVTM and CDR2 ANQGSEA come from the germline V gene. V was clipped by 4 bases and J by 5 bases, with 11 bases between them. The CDR3 has 12 amino acids.